This T cell receptor (beta chain) comes out of a study of blood T cells in healthy people across ages. Regarding the study as a whole: Naive and antigen-experienced cells could not be conclusively compared, given unsorted PBMCs.

Every donor gave 7.5 to 10 milliliters of peripheral blood. A sample-barcoded 5' primer and a J-beta primer mix were used in a second PCR of roughly 6 to 11 cycles. TCRdb passed the 5' RACE reads through MiXCR, listing each CDR3 protein once. The repertoire consists of about 1.5 million distinct CDR3 sequences, with 40% to 45% occurring once and the leading ten covering about 3.8%. This clonotype was observed a handful of times. Its cognate antigen is unknown. Trimming at V came to 5 bases and at J to 0 bases, leaving 5 bases not matched to a gene. This CDR3 contains 14 residues. Germline CDR1 and CDR2: DFQATT and SNEGSKA (reference sequence).

The V call is TRBV20-1, the J call TRBJ2-3, with 7 bases matching TRBD1. The sequenced material came from blood. The TCR sequence derives from a woman aged 18-30 years in good health. CDR3 loop: CSASQGSSTDTQYF. Here the CDR3 DNA reads TGCAGTGCTTCACAGGGGTCGAGCACAGATACGCAGTATTTT.